The 29 T cell receptor beta chains below all came from one sample that was sequenced in a study of blood T cell repertoires in COVID-19. Only in-frame clones appear in the TCRdb table, and some are missing; sequencing was by immunoSEQ multiplex PCR. The profile covers approximately 190,000 clones, with around 80% appearing a single time and around 14% taken by the ten largest. Input material: peripheral blood. The receptor set was obtained from a man in his thirties or forties with active or convalescent COVID-19.

The V and J genes are TRBV7-8 and TRBJ2-1; D is uncertain. The length of the CDR3 is 15 residues. The V gene's germline CDR1 is SGHVS and CDR2 FQNEAQ. Trimming cost V 1 base and J 3 bases, with 10 bases left between them. Here the CDR3 DNA reads TGTGCCAGCAGCTTAGAAGCGTACGTCTACAATGAGCAGTTCTTC. Encoded protein: CASSLEAYVYNEQFF.

The rearrangement joins TRBV14 to TRBJ2-1, with 10 bases lining up with TRBD1. Looked up from germline, CDR1 is SGHDN and CDR2 is FVKESK. The CDR3 is 13 residues long. Trimming cost V 10 bases and J 7 bases; bases outside gene matches: 7. The CDR3 is CATTRTGGNEQFF. DNA of the CDR3: TGTGCCACGACCCGGACAGGGGGGAATGAGCAGTTCTTC.

The V and J genes are TRBV14 and TRBJ2-1; tentative D call: TRBD2 (6 bases). In germline, CDR1 is SGHDN, CDR2 FVKESK. Trimming shortened V by 3 bases and J by 7 bases, and 19 bases separated the two germline ends. This CDR3 is built from 16 residues. The CDR3 nucleotides are TGTGCCAGCAGCCAGGGCCCGGGACTTGGAGCAAATGAGCAGTTCTTC. Protein: CASSQGPGLGANEQFF.

CDR3 sequence reads: CASSLGGGRDTEAFF. DNA for the CDR3: TGTGCCAGCAGCTTAGGTGGAGGGAGGGACACTGAAGCTTTCTTT. The J gene is TRBJ1-1, the V gene TRBV7-9; no clear D gene. Germline lookup yields CDR1 SEHNR and CDR2 FQNEAQ (reference sequence). CDR3 size: 15 residues. The germline V and J ends were trimmed by 1 base and 3 bases, with 12 bases remaining between them.

The chain employs TRBV7-2 and TRBJ2-7, with a tentative D call TRBD1 (6 bases). Trimming removed 1 base at V and 2 bases at J, with 9 bases between. This CDR3 has 14 amino acids. Germline CDR1 is SGHTA and CDR2 is FQGNSA. CDR3 amino acids: CASSLEQGPYEQYF. The CDR3 bases are TGTGCCAGCAGCTTAGAACAGGGTCCCTACGAGCAGTACTTC. The whole variable domain, filled in from reference TRBV7-2 and TRBJ2-7, reads GAGVSQSPSNKVTEKGKDVELRCDPISGHTALYWYRQSLGQGLEFLIYFQGNSAPDKSGLPSDRFSAERTGGSVSTLTIQRTQQEDSAVYLCASSLEQGPYEQYFGPGTRLTVT.

The count of this clone is one. The rearrangement links TRBV28 to TRBJ2-1; TRBD2 agrees at 14 bases. The CDR3 runs 14 residues. Trimming removed 7 bases from V and 10 bases from J; junction bases left unmatched: 6. The germline V gene encodes CDR1 MDHEN and CDR2 SYDVKM. The chain's CDR3 is CASTTSGGAREQFF. The CDR3 region has the DNA TGTGCCAGCACGACTAGCGGGGGGGCCAGGGAGCAGTTCTTC.

The chain is built from TRBV7-9 and TRBJ1-2, with D tentatively TRBD1 (6 bases). There are 16 residues in the CDR3. Trimming took off 5 bases at V and 6 bases at J, with 22 bases between the two ends. CDR1 SEHNR and CDR2 FQNEAQ come from the germline V gene (reference sequence). CDR3 DNA sequence: TGTGCCAGCAGCCCGGGGGGGCAGGGGCTCTTCAATGGCTACACCTTC. Translated, it gives CASSPGGQGLFNGYTF. Together with reference TRBV7-9 and TRBJ1-2, the CDR3 gives the full variable domain: DTGVSQNPRHKITKRGQNVTFRCDPISEHNRLYWYRQTLGQGPEFLTYFQNEAQLEKSRLLSDRFSAERPKGSFSTLEIQRTEQGDSAMYLCASSPGGQGLFNGYTFGSGTRLTVV.

The chain carries TRBV4-3 and TRBJ2-7; TRBD2 agrees at 8 bases. V lost 3 bases, J lost 0 bases, and 7 bases stayed unmatched. Germline-derived CDR1 and CDR2 are LGHNA and YSLEER. The CDR3 is 16 amino acids. As DNA, the CDR3 is TGCGCCAGCAGCCAGCAACTAGCGGATAGCTCCTACGAGCAGTACTTC. Protein sequence: CASSQQLADSSYEQYF.

The V gene is TRBV7-9, the J gene TRBJ2-1, with 11 bases aligning to TRBD2. CDR1 SEHNR and CDR2 FQNEAQ come from the germline V gene (reference sequence). This CDR3 contains 15 residues. V was clipped by 5 bases and J by 5 bases; unmatched bases: 5. CDR3: CASSKLAGADNEQFF. The CDR3 DNA reads TGTGCCAGCAGCAAACTAGCGGGGGCTGACAATGAGCAGTTCTTC.

This clone was counted a single time. This chain joins TRBV7-4 and TRBJ2-7, with D maybe TRBD2 (6 bases). V lost 1 base, J lost 3 bases, and 13 bases lay in between. Germline assignment: CDR1 SGHVT and CDR2 SQSDAQ. The CDR3 has 15 residues. For the CDR3, the DNA is TGTGCCAGCAGCTTAGAAGTAGCGGACGGCTACGAGCAGTACTTC. Its translation is CASSLEVADGYEQYF.

V is TRBV7-9 and J is TRBJ1-1; no definite D call. V shed 2 bases and J shed 11 bases, with 15 bases lying between them. The CDR3 covers 13 residues. Germline V lookup: CDR1 SEHNR, CDR2 FQNEAQ (reference sequence). The CDR3 spells CASSLSGEAFAFF. As DNA, the CDR3 is TGTGCCAGCAGCTTAAGCGGAGAGGCGTTTGCTTTCTTT.

The chain recombines TRBV6-7 with TRBJ1-4; D gene unclear. TRBV6-7 is labeled an ORF, and its function is uncertain. This CDR3 region has 16 residues. V was clipped by 6 bases and J by 2 bases, with 16 bases between them. The CDR3 reads CASSSPPGETNEKLFF. The CDR3 DNA sequence: TGTGCCAGCAGCTCGCCGCCGGGTGAGACTAATGAAAAACTGTTTTTT.

This chain uses TRBV7-2 with TRBJ2-3; TRBD2 matches at 8 bases. Germline CDR1 reads SGHTA; CDR2 reads FQGNSA. The trim removed 1 base at V and 4 bases at J, leaving 7 bases unmatched. The CDR3 spans 16 residues. CDR3 DNA sequence: TGTGCCAGCAGCTTAGTGGCTAGCGGGCTGTCAGATACGCAGTATTTT. This sequence encodes CASSLVASGLSDTQYF.

This clone was counted a single time. The V call is TRBV21-1, the J call TRBJ2-2; TRBD2, the D gene given by the table, was not confirmed from the DNA. TRBV21-1 is marked as a pseudogene. The CDR3 length is 17 residues. The CDR3: CASSKEGRNGGTGELFF. CDR3 coding DNA: TGTGCCAGCAGCAAAGAGGGCCGAAACGGGGGCACCGGGGAGCTGTTTTTT.

The rearrangement links TRBV5-4 to TRBJ2-5; 7 bases line up with TRBD2. In germline, CDR1 is SGHNT, CDR2 YYREEE (reference sequence). V was pared by 1 base and J by 3 bases, with 6 bases of the junction left unmatched. This CDR3 is built from 15 residues. This chain's CDR3 is CASSLLLGGEETQYF. The CDR3 nucleotides read TGTGCCAGCAGCTTGTTACTGGGAGGGGAAGAGACCCAGTACTTC.

The gene calls are TRBV5-4 and TRBJ2-1; D not resolved. Deletions cut 1 base from V and 9 bases from J, with 11 bases between. The CDR3 sequence is 13 residues long. Germline CDR1 is SGHNT and CDR2 is YYREEE (reference sequence). Here the CDR3 DNA reads TGTGCCAGCAGCTTGACGCCCGCCGGTGAGCAGTTCTTC. Protein sequence: CASSLTPAGEQFF.

The V and J genes are TRBV19 and TRBJ1-5; a weak D match, TRBD1 (5 bases). Trimming removed 6 bases at V and 7 bases at J, with 16 bases between. Per the germline V gene, CDR1 is LNHDA and CDR2 is SQIVND (reference sequence). This CDR3 spans 14 amino acids. CDR3 amino acids: CASSDSVSRQPQHF. The DNA of the CDR3 is TGTGCCAGTAGCGACAGCGTGTCTAGGCAGCCCCAGCATTTT.

V usage is TRBV12-3 or TRBV12-4 and J usage is TRBJ2-7; 7 bases fit TRBD1. The CDR3 runs 12 residues. J gave up 6 bases and V 6 bases, and 5 bases lay outside the gene matches. The CDR3 region is CASSLDRAEQYF. As DNA, the CDR3 is TGTGCCAGCAGCCTCGACAGGGCCGAGCAGTACTTC.

A few counts support this clone. The chain employs TRBV7-3 and TRBJ2-5; 7 nucleotides match TRBD1. With 6 bases clipped from V and 5 bases from J, the junction kept 6 bases outside the gene matches. The germline gives CDR1 SGHTA, CDR2 FQGTGA. The CDR3 has 13 residues. CDR3 bases: TGTGCCAGCAGTGGACAGGATCAGGAGACCCAGTACTTC. Its protein product is CASSGQDQETQYF.

The chain combines TRBV7-9 with TRBJ2-2; 12 positions match TRBD2. Germline values: CDR1 SEHNR, CDR2 FQNEAQ (reference sequence). After removal of 5 bases from V and 7 bases from J, the junction contained 14 bases not matched to a gene. CDR3 length equals 18 residues. The CDR3 nucleotides are TGTGCCAGCAGCCCCCAGACTAGCGGGGGAACTGACATCGGGGAGCTGTTTTTT. Protein sequence: CASSPQTSGGTDIGELFF.

V and J are TRBV10-3 and TRBJ1-2; D gene uncertain. Trimming took 10 bases from V and 8 from J, leaving 14 bases between them. Germline CDR1 and CDR2: ENHRY and SYGVKD. The CDR3 is 11 residues long. In DNA, the CDR3 is TGTGCCAGTCAGGTACGTGTGGGCTACACCTTC. Translating gives CASQVRVGYTF.

The chain recombines TRBV2 with TRBJ1-5; D unclear. V dropped 5 bases and J dropped 3 bases, with 8 bases sitting between them. This CDR3 spans 13 amino acids. Germline V gives CDR1 SNHLY, CDR2 FYNNEI. This CDR3 is CASSHRNNQPQHF. For the CDR3, the DNA is TGTGCCAGCAGTCACAGAAACAATCAGCCCCAGCATTTT.

The chain is built from TRBV6-5 and TRBJ2-3, with 8 bases identical to TRBD1. Germline V gene sequence: CDR1 MNHEY, CDR2 SVGAGI. The CDR3 loop spans 13 amino acids. V dropped 7 bases and J dropped 5; count of bases not matched to a gene: 5. CDR3 sequence: CASTNTGGDTQYF. DNA for the CDR3: TGTGCCAGCACTAATACAGGGGGAGATACGCAGTATTTT.

The rearrangement uses TRBV27 and TRBJ2-7; D remains ambiguous. V was cut by 6 bases and J by 0 bases, with 6 bases left in between. CDR1 and CDR2 (germline): MNHEY, SMNVEV (reference sequence). CDR3 size: 12 residues. CDR3 in DNA: TGTGCCAGCAGGGCTCGCTCCTACGAGCAGTACTTC. Amino acids: CASRARSYEQYF.

Only one count was recorded for this clone. The chain links TRBV10-1 to TRBJ1-2; possibly TRBD1 for D (6 bases). The germline V gene has CDR1 WNHNN and CDR2 SYGVQD (reference sequence). Trimming took off 5 bases at V and 2 bases at J, with 12 bases between the two ends. The CDR3 runs to 14 residues. The CDR3 nucleotides read TGCGCCAGCAGTCCGGGAGGGGGGAACTATGGCTACACCTTC. This sequence encodes CASSPGGGNYGYTF.

V and J are TRBV5-1 and TRBJ1-4; TRBD1 aligns across 8 bases. Germline CDR1 reads SGHRS; CDR2 reads YFSETQ. The CDR3 consists of 15 residues. V lost 0 bases to trimming and J lost 11 bases; unmatched junction nucleotides: 9. The CDR3 protein is CASSLEDRDPLKLFF. DNA of the CDR3: TGCGCCAGCAGCTTGGAGGACAGGGATCCTTTGAAACTGTTTTTT.

The chain joins TRBV9 to TRBJ1-1, with TRBD1 identical over 7 bases. The CDR3 spans 16 residues. The V and J ends lost 3 bases and 0 bases, in that order; junction bases with no gene match: 8. Germline CDR1 and CDR2: SGDLS and YYNGEE. CDR3 region: CASSDYRDSMNTEAFF. As DNA, the CDR3 is TGTGCCAGCAGCGATTACCGGGACAGTATGAACACTGAAGCTTTCTTT. Full variable domain (remainder filled in from reference TRBV9 and TRBJ1-1): DSGVTQTPKHLITATGQRVTLRCSPRSGDLSVYWYQQSLDQGLQFLIQYYNGEERAKGNILERFSAQQFPDLHSELNLSSLELGDSALYFCASSDYRDSMNTEAFFGQGTRLTVV.

The rearrangement uses TRBV4-1 and TRBJ2-1; maybe TRBD2 (6 bases). CDR3 length: 16 amino acids. Germline CDR1 and CDR2: MGHRA and YSYEKL. The V gene lost 4 bases and the J gene lost 8 bases, with 21 bases spanning the gap. CDR3 in amino acids: CASSPPEAGIRDEQFF. CDR3 bases: TGCGCCAGCAGCCCGCCCGAAGCGGGCATACGGGATGAGCAGTTCTTC.

The rearrangement joins TRBV24-1 to TRBJ2-5, with 8 positions matching TRBD1. Germline trimming cut 1 base from V and 4 bases from J; bases unmatched to any gene: 10. Germline V gene data show CDR1 as KGHDR and CDR2 as SFDVKD. This CDR3 has 17 amino acids. The CDR3 is CATSDFTPPQGAETQYF. The CDR3 coding sequence is TGTGCCACCAGTGATTTTACGCCCCCGCAGGGGGCAGAGACCCAGTACTTC.